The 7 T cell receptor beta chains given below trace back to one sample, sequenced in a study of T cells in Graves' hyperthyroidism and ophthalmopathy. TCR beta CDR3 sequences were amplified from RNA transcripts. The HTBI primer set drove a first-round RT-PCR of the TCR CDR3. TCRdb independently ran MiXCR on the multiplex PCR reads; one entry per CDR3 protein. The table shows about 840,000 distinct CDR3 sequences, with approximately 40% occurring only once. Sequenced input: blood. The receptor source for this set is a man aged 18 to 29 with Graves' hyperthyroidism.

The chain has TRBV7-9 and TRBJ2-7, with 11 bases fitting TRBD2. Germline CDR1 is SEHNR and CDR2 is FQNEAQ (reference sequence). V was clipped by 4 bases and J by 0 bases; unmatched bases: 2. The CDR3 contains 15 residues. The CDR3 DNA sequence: TGTGCCAGCAGCTCTAGCGGGAGGCGCTCCTACGAGCAGTACTTC. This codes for CASSSSGRRSYEQYF.

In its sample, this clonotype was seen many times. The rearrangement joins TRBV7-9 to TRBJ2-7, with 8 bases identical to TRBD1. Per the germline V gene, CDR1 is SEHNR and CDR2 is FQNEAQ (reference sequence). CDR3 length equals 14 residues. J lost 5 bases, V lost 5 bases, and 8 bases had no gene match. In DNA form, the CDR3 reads TGTGCCAGCAGCGCGGAACAGGGGGTGGACGAGCAGTACTTC. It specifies CASSAEQGVDEQYF.

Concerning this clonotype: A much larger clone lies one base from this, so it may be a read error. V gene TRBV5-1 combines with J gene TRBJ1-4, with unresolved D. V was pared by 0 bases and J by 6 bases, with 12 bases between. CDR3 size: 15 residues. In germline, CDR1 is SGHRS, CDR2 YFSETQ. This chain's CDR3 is CASSLGGYADEKLFF. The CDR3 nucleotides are TGCGCCAGCAGCTTGGGCGGGTATGCCGATGAAAAACTGTTTTTT.

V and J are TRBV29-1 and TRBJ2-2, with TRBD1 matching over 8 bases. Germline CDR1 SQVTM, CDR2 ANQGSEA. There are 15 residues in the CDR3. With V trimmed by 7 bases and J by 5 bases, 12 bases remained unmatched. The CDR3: CSGLQGALWTGELFF. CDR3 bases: TGCAGCGGTCTTCAGGGGGCGCTTTGGACCGGGGAGCTGTTTTTT.

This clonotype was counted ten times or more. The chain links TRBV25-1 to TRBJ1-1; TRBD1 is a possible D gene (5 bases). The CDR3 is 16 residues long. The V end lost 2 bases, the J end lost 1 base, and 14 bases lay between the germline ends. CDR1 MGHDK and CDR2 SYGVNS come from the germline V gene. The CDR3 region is CASSELDDSPNTEAFF. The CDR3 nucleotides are TGTGCCAGCAGTGAACTAGATGACAGCCCGAACACTGAAGCTTTCTTT.

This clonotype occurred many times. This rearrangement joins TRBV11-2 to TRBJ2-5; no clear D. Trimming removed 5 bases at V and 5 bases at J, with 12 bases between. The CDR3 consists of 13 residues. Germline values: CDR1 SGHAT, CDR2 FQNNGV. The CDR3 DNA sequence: TGTGCCAGCAGCAACGAAGGGTGGGAGACCCAGTACTTC. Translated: CASSNEGWETQYF.

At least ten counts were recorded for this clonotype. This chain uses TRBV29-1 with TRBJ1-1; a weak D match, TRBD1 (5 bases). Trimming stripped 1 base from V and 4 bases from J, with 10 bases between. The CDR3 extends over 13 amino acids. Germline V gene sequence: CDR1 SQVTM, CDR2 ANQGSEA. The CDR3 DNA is TGCAGCGTTGAAGGGGGCGATGGCACTGAAGCTTTCTTT. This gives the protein CSVEGGDGTEAFF.